This T cell receptor beta chain originates from a study of naive and memory T cell subsets. Regarding the study as a whole: Naive and memory subsets had different power law exponents for TCR abundance.

As to this clonotype: What it binds is unknown.

V gave up 4 bases and J gave up 8 bases; unmatched junction bases: 10. CDR1 is MNHEY, CDR2 SMNVEV, per germline (reference sequence). The CDR3 contains 15 residues. Two oligonucleotides, mixed equimolar, formed the beta constant-region primer covering TRBC1 and TRBC2. Nested alpha and beta constant-region primers with the SP2 primer drove four PCR rounds on ligated cDNA. An oligonucleotide with the SP2 primer and a 12-nucleotide UMI was ligated to the cDNA 3' end. MiXCR, run by TCRdb on the UMI-ligation and nested PCR reads, gives a single entry per CDR3 protein. The repertoire consists of thousands of distinct CDR3 sequences, with roughly 30% occurring once and the leading ten covering 59%.

V and J are TRBV27 and TRBJ1-2; 10 nucleotides agree with TRBD1. This receptor was identified in a human donor in good health. Sequencing was performed on CD8+ TEMRA cells from blood. Subset of the sample: effector memory re-expressing CD45RA, CD45RA+ CD27-. This chain's CDR3 is CASSSPGQGKGGYTF. The CDR3 DNA reads TGTGCCAGCAGTTCCCCGGGACAGGGGAAAGGGGGCTACACCTTC.